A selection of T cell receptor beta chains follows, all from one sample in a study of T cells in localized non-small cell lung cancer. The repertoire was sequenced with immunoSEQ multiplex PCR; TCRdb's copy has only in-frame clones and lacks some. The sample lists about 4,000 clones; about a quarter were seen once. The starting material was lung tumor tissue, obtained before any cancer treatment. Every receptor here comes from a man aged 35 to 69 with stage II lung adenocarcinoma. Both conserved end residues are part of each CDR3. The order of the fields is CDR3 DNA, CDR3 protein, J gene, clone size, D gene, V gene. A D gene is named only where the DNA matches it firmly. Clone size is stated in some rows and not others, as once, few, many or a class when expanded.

CDR3nt: TGTGCCAGCAGCTTAAAGGGGGGCGGTACCGGGGAGCTGTTTTTT
CDR3aa: CASSLKGGGTGELFF
j_gene: TRBJ2-2
abundance: few
d_gene: NA
v_gene: TRBV11-3

CDR3nt: TGCAGCGTTTCCTCAGGGAGAGGAACTGAAGCTTTCTTT
CDR3aa: CSVSSGRGTEAFF
j_gene: TRBJ1-1
abundance: few
d_gene: NA
v_gene: TRBV29-1

CDR3nt: TGTGCCTGGAGTGGTTCGTATGGGGGAAAACTGTTTTTT
CDR3aa: CAWSGSYGGKLFF
j_gene: TRBJ1-4
abundance: NA
d_gene: NA
v_gene: TRBV30

CDR3nt: TGTGCCAGCAGCCCCTCGGGGGAAACAGATACGCAGTATTTT
CDR3aa: CASSPSGETDTQYF
j_gene: TRBJ2-3
abundance: NA
d_gene: NA
v_gene: TRBV9

CDR3nt: TGTGCCAGTAAGGATCGGAGAGGGGGACCTAATGAAAAACTGTTTTTT
CDR3aa: CASKDRRGGPNEKLFF
j_gene: TRBJ1-4
abundance: NA
d_gene: NA
v_gene: TRBV19

CDR3nt: TGTGCCAGCAGTTTAATTCAAGAGACCCAGTACTTC
CDR3aa: CASSLIQETQYF
j_gene: TRBJ2-5
abundance: NA
d_gene: NA
v_gene: TRBV9

CDR3nt: TGTGCCAGCACCGGGACGCCGGGATGGACTGAAGCTTTCTTT
CDR3aa: CASTGTPGWTEAFF
j_gene: TRBJ1-1
abundance: few
d_gene: NA
v_gene: TRBV6-8

CDR3nt: TGTGCCAGCAACATCCCAACAGGGACCGCGGGATCACCCCTCCACTTT
CDR3aa: CASNIPTGTAGSPLHF
j_gene: TRBJ1-6
abundance: NA
d_gene: NA
v_gene: TRBV28

CDR3nt: TGTGCCAGCAGCGCGACGACTAATGAAGAGACCCAGTACTTC
CDR3aa: CASSATTNEETQYF
j_gene: TRBJ2-5
abundance: medium-sized
d_gene: NA
v_gene: TRBV11-3

CDR3nt: TGTGCCAGCAGCAGGGGGGTCTTAAATGAAAAACTGTTTTTT
CDR3aa: CASSRGVLNEKLFF
j_gene: TRBJ1-4
abundance: NA
d_gene: NA
v_gene: TRBV9

CDR3nt: TGTGCCAGCAGCTTACCGGCGGGAGGGCACACTGAAGCTTTCTTT
CDR3aa: CASSLPAGGHTEAFF
j_gene: TRBJ1-1
abundance: few
d_gene: NA
v_gene: TRBV11-3

CDR3nt: TGTGCCAGTATCCAAGGTGGGATGGATGAGCAGTTCTTC
CDR3aa: CASIQGGMDEQFF
j_gene: TRBJ2-1
abundance: few
d_gene: NA
v_gene: TRBV19

CDR3nt: TGTGCCAGCAGTACCGATTACAATTCACCCCTCCACTTT
CDR3aa: CASSTDYNSPLHF
j_gene: TRBJ1-6
abundance: many
d_gene: NA
v_gene: TRBV7-2

CDR3nt: TGTGCCAGCAGCGAAGGGGGCCTGGGAGAAAAACTGTTTTTT
CDR3aa: CASSEGGLGEKLFF
j_gene: TRBJ1-4
abundance: NA
d_gene: TRBD1
v_gene: TRBV28

CDR3nt: TGTGCCTGGAGTGTCCCCCCTGCCGATACGCAGTATTTT
CDR3aa: CAWSVPPADTQYF
j_gene: TRBJ2-3
abundance: medium-sized
d_gene: NA
v_gene: TRBV30

CDR3nt: TGTGCCAGCAGCGCAGAAGGCAGGCCTCGGGGGGATTCACCCCTCCACTTT
CDR3aa: CASSAEGRPRGDSPLHF
j_gene: TRBJ1-6
abundance: medium-sized
d_gene: NA
v_gene: TRBV9

CDR3nt: TGTGCCAGCAGCGTAGCTATGGAGAACACTGAAGCTTTCTTT
CDR3aa: CASSVAMENTEAFF
j_gene: TRBJ1-1
abundance: large
d_gene: NA
v_gene: TRBV9

CDR3nt: TGTGCTAGCAGCTCCGGGACTACCAAGGGAACCGGGGAGCTGTTTTTT
CDR3aa: CASSSGTTKGTGELFF
j_gene: TRBJ2-2
abundance: NA
d_gene: TRBD2
v_gene: TRBV11-3

CDR3nt: TGTGCCAGCACCCAGGACTTCAGTACGAACACCGGGGAGCTGTTTTTT
CDR3aa: CASTQDFSTNTGELFF
j_gene: TRBJ2-2
abundance: NA
d_gene: NA
v_gene: TRBV2

CDR3nt: TGTGCCAGCAGTCCAAGGGGAGCAACTAATGAAAAACTGTTTTTT
CDR3aa: CASSPRGATNEKLFF
j_gene: TRBJ1-4
abundance: NA
d_gene: NA
v_gene: TRBV28

CDR3nt: TGTGCCAGTAAGGCGGGGAGGATGAACACTGAAGCTTTCTTT
CDR3aa: CASKAGRMNTEAFF
j_gene: TRBJ1-1
abundance: medium-sized
d_gene: NA
v_gene: TRBV6-8

CDR3nt: TGTGCCAGCAGCGTAGCGTTTAAGGACAGGGGGTCCTATGGCTACACCTTC
CDR3aa: CASSVAFKDRGSYGYTF
j_gene: TRBJ1-2
abundance: medium-sized
d_gene: TRBD1
v_gene: TRBV9

CDR3nt: TGTGCCAGCCGCCCCGGGACTAGCGGGGGGGCTGGGTACTTC
CDR3aa: CASRPGTSGGAGYF
j_gene: TRBJ2-4
abundance: medium-sized
d_gene: TRBD2
v_gene: TRBV6-8

CDR3nt: TGTGCCAGCAGTCCGATTAGCGGCACCGGGGAGCTGTTTTTT
CDR3aa: CASSPISGTGELFF
j_gene: TRBJ2-2
abundance: NA
d_gene: NA
v_gene: TRBV28

CDR3nt: TGTGCCAGTTGGACCAGGAACACTGAAGCTTTCTTT
CDR3aa: CASWTRNTEAFF
j_gene: TRBJ1-1
abundance: medium-sized
d_gene: NA
v_gene: TRBV6-8